The rows below give T cell receptor beta chains drawn from one sample of a study of blood T cells in healthy people across ages. MiXCR was run by TCRdb on the 5' RACE reads, yielding one entry per CDR3 protein. The profile covers 980,000 or so distinct CDR3 sequences, with under 50% appearing a single time and roughly 12% taken by the ten largest. The sequencing input was blood. The source is a man aged 30 to 45 in good health. Each CDR3 is given with its conserved first and last residue. A D gene is named only where the DNA matches it firmly. Not all rows give a size; the values are once, few, many and, for expanded clones, a class.

v_call: TRBV5-6; clone_size: few; d_call: -; j_call: TRBJ2-1; cdr3_nt: TGTGCCAGCAGCTTGGTCGGGGGAGTTGAGAATGAGCAGTTCTTC; cdr3_aa: CASSLVGGVENEQFF
v_call: TRBV2; clone_size: once; d_call: TRBD2; j_call: TRBJ2-3; cdr3_nt: TGTGCCGGCGGACTAGGGCGCACAGATACGCAGTATTTT; cdr3_aa: CAGGLGRTDTQYF
v_call: TRBV3-1; clone_size: few; d_call: -; j_call: TRBJ2-1; cdr3_nt: TGTGCCAGCAGCCAAGATAACGGGAAGCAGTTCTTC; cdr3_aa: CASSQDNGKQFF
v_call: TRBV3-1; clone_size: once; d_call: -; j_call: TRBJ1-1; cdr3_nt: TGTGCCAGCAGCCAAGTTAAAAGTCATGAAGCTTTCTTT; cdr3_aa: CASSQVKSHEAFF
v_call: TRBV21-1; clone_size: -; d_call: -; j_call: TRBJ1-1; cdr3_nt: TGTGCCAGCAGCATACACAGGGGGGCTTTAAGGACTGAAGCTTTCTTT; cdr3_aa: CASSIHRGALRTEAFF
v_call: TRBV6-2/TRBV6-3; clone_size: few; d_call: TRBD1; j_call: TRBJ1-2; cdr3_nt: TGTGCCAGCAGTTCCCGACAGGGCCTTCCGACCTATGGCTACACCTTC; cdr3_aa: CASSSRQGLPTYGYTF
v_call: TRBV6-5; clone_size: -; d_call: -; j_call: TRBJ1-2; cdr3_nt: TGTGCCAGCGGTACCGGGACGACTAACTATGGCTACACCTTC; cdr3_aa: CASGTGTTNYGYTF
v_call: TRBV28; clone_size: -; d_call: TRBD2; j_call: TRBJ2-7; cdr3_nt: TGTGCCAGCAGTTTACCCTCACGGGGGGTGGGCTACGAGCAGTACTTC; cdr3_aa: CASSLPSRGVGYEQYF
v_call: TRBV5-6; clone_size: -; d_call: TRBD2; j_call: TRBJ2-4; cdr3_nt: TGTGCCAGCAGCTTGGCTGAGATAGCGGGACGCGTTCAGTACTTC; cdr3_aa: CASSLAEIAGRVQYF
v_call: TRBV15; clone_size: -; d_call: -; j_call: TRBJ2-7; cdr3_nt: TGTGCCACCAGCAGAGATTCTGCTAGCGAGATCTACGGGCAGTACTTC; cdr3_aa: CATSRDSASEIYGQYF
v_call: TRBV20-1; clone_size: few; d_call: TRBD1; j_call: TRBJ2-1; cdr3_nt: TGCAGTGCGCCGGGACAGGGTGGCAATGAGCAGTTCTTC; cdr3_aa: CSAPGQGGNEQFF
v_call: TRBV5-1; clone_size: once; d_call: -; j_call: TRBJ2-7; cdr3_nt: TGCGCCAGCAGCTTGGCCTGGGACGGTTCCTACGAGCAGTACTTC; cdr3_aa: CASSLAWDGSYEQYF
v_call: TRBV4-2; clone_size: -; d_call: -; j_call: TRBJ1-5; cdr3_nt: TGTGCCAGCAGCCAATCGGGCAATCAGCCCCGGCATTTT; cdr3_aa: CASSQSGNQPRHF
v_call: TRBV6-5; clone_size: -; d_call: -; j_call: TRBJ1-6; cdr3_nt: TGTGCCAGCAGTTGCGGAAGCGGGGGGACCAGTAATTCACCCCTCCACTTT; cdr3_aa: CASSCGSGGTSNSPLHF
v_call: TRBV27; clone_size: once; d_call: -; j_call: TRBJ2-7; cdr3_nt: TGTGCCAGCAGACCCGGGGTCGGGCGGGGCTACGAGCAGTACTTC; cdr3_aa: CASRPGVGRGYEQYF
v_call: TRBV12-3/TRBV12-4; clone_size: many; d_call: -; j_call: TRBJ2-1; cdr3_nt: TGTGCCAGCAGTCGGACGAACAATGAGCAGTTCTTC; cdr3_aa: CASSRTNNEQFF
v_call: TRBV9; clone_size: -; d_call: TRBD2; j_call: TRBJ2-7; cdr3_nt: TGTACCAGCAGCGTAGGCCTAGCGGGATCGACCTACGAGCAGTACTTC; cdr3_aa: CTSSVGLAGSTYEQYF
v_call: TRBV5-1; clone_size: few; d_call: -; j_call: TRBJ1-1; cdr3_nt: TGCGCCAGCAGACGGGACCGGACCAGGGGAACTGAAGCTTTCTTT; cdr3_aa: CASRRDRTRGTEAFF
v_call: TRBV4-1; clone_size: few; d_call: -; j_call: TRBJ2-7; cdr3_nt: TGCGCCAGCAGCCAAGGCAGCGGGCCCTACGAGCAGTACTTC; cdr3_aa: CASSQGSGPYEQYF
v_call: TRBV12-3/TRBV12-4; clone_size: -; d_call: -; j_call: TRBJ2-3; cdr3_nt: TGTGCCAGCAGTTCTGGCAGGGTTTCAGATACGCAGTATTTT; cdr3_aa: CASSSGRVSDTQYF
v_call: TRBV28; clone_size: -; d_call: -; j_call: TRBJ1-2; cdr3_nt: TGTGCCAGCAGTTTAACAGGGTGGAACTATGGCTACACCTTC; cdr3_aa: CASSLTGWNYGYTF
v_call: TRBV9; clone_size: -; d_call: -; j_call: TRBJ2-7; cdr3_nt: TGTGCCAGCAGCGTAGACGTCAGCGTATACAATGAGCAGTACTTC; cdr3_aa: CASSVDVSVYNEQYF
v_call: TRBV6-2/TRBV6-3; clone_size: few; d_call: TRBD1; j_call: TRBJ1-1; cdr3_nt: TGTGCCAGCAGTCCCCCGGACAGGGTGAACACTGAAGCTTTCTTT; cdr3_aa: CASSPPDRVNTEAFF
v_call: TRBV29-1; clone_size: -; d_call: TRBD2; j_call: TRBJ2-3; cdr3_nt: TGCAGCTACGCTAGCGGGGGAGCCACAGATACGCAGTATTTT; cdr3_aa: CSYASGGATDTQYF
v_call: TRBV20-1; clone_size: -; d_call: -; j_call: TRBJ1-1; cdr3_nt: TGCAGTGCTACAGGTCCGGAAGGCACTGAAGCTTTCTTT; cdr3_aa: CSATGPEGTEAFF
v_call: TRBV5-1; clone_size: -; d_call: -; j_call: TRBJ1-1; cdr3_nt: TGCGCCAGCAGCTTTTCAGGGCCCACTGAAGCTTTCTTT; cdr3_aa: CASSFSGPTEAFF
v_call: TRBV21-1; clone_size: -; d_call: -; j_call: TRBJ2-6; cdr3_nt: TGTGCCAGCAGCGCAATTAAGCGGGGGGCCTTCCTGGGGGCCAACGTCCTGACTTTC; cdr3_aa: CASSAIKRGAFLGANVLTF
v_call: TRBV12-3/TRBV12-4; clone_size: -; d_call: -; j_call: TRBJ2-7; cdr3_nt: TGTGCCAGCAGCGGAGGCCCCGAGCAGTACTTC; cdr3_aa: CASSGGPEQYF
v_call: TRBV18; clone_size: once; d_call: -; j_call: TRBJ2-1; cdr3_nt: TGCGCCAGCTCACCACCGAAGGGGAGCTACGACAATGAGCAGTTCTTC; cdr3_aa: CASSPPKGSYDNEQFF
v_call: TRBV6-6; clone_size: -; d_call: -; j_call: TRBJ1-1; cdr3_nt: TGTGCCAGCAGTTACTCGAGGGGATCGTGGAACACTGAAGCTTTCTTT; cdr3_aa: CASSYSRGSWNTEAFF
v_call: TRBV7-9; clone_size: -; d_call: -; j_call: TRBJ2-7; cdr3_nt: TGTGCCAGCAGCTTAGGGCAGAGGGTCTCCTACGAGCAGTACTTC; cdr3_aa: CASSLGQRVSYEQYF
v_call: TRBV9; clone_size: -; d_call: -; j_call: TRBJ2-7; cdr3_nt: TGTGCCAGCGCGGAGGGTCGCGGGGCCCCGACCTACGAGCAGTACTTC; cdr3_aa: CASAEGRGAPTYEQYF
v_call: TRBV7-9; clone_size: few; d_call: TRBD2; j_call: TRBJ2-1; cdr3_nt: TGTGCCAGCAGCCCGGGACTAGCGGGTCAAAATGAGCAGTTCTTC; cdr3_aa: CASSPGLAGQNEQFF
v_call: TRBV10-3; clone_size: few; d_call: -; j_call: TRBJ1-2; cdr3_nt: TGTGCCATCACCCCTGGACAGCTCACCGCCAACTATGGCTACACCTTC; cdr3_aa: CAITPGQLTANYGYTF
v_call: TRBV29-1; clone_size: -; d_call: -; j_call: TRBJ2-1; cdr3_nt: TGCAGCGTTGTATCGCGAAATGAGCAGTTCTTC; cdr3_aa: CSVVSRNEQFF
v_call: TRBV20-1; clone_size: few; d_call: TRBD2; j_call: TRBJ2-4; cdr3_nt: TGCAGTGCTGAGCGGGGGCTCACTAAAAACATTCAGTACTTC; cdr3_aa: CSAERGLTKNIQYF
v_call: TRBV27; clone_size: many; d_call: TRBD2; j_call: TRBJ2-1; cdr3_nt: TGTGCCAGCAGCCCAGCGGGGTTATGGTCCAATGAGCAGTTCTTC; cdr3_aa: CASSPAGLWSNEQFF
v_call: TRBV4-3; clone_size: -; d_call: TRBD2; j_call: TRBJ2-7; cdr3_nt: TGCGCCAGCAGCCGGACTAGCGGGGGGGCTAAGTACAATGAGCAGTACTTC; cdr3_aa: CASSRTSGGAKYNEQYF
v_call: TRBV12-3/TRBV12-4; clone_size: few; d_call: TRBD1; j_call: TRBJ2-7; cdr3_nt: TGTGCCAGCAGCCGTTACCGGGACAGGGGGTACGAGCAGTACTTC; cdr3_aa: CASSRYRDRGYEQYF
v_call: TRBV2; clone_size: -; d_call: -; j_call: TRBJ2-7; cdr3_nt: TGTGCCAGTCGGACTAGTGGGGGCTCCTACAATGAGCAGTACTTC; cdr3_aa: CASRTSGGSYNEQYF